A selection of T cell receptor beta chains follows, all from one sample in a study of cytomegalovirus exposure and HLA in healthy donors. This table comes from immunoSEQ multiplex PCR, and its TCRdb copy is limited to in-frame clones, with some not included. Of about 110,000 clones in the sample, approximately 15% are singletons; the top ten hold roughly 2%. Material for sequencing was PBMCs. The receptors shown here come from a woman aged 18-30 years in good health and CMV-seronegative. Both conserved end residues are part of each CDR3. Each record gives: D gene, clone size, J gene, V gene, CDR3 DNA, CDR3 protein. D genes are given only for firm matches. The size of a clone is reported for some rows only, either as once, few or many, or as a class for expanded clones.

>NA|NA|TRBJ1-3|TRBV11-2
TGTGCCAGCAAAGGGGCCTCTGGAAACACCATATATTTT
CASKGASGNTIYF
>TRBD1|NA|TRBJ2-7|TRBV5-6
TGTGCCAGCAGCCTTGGGCGGACAGGGAAGCGCTCCTACGAGCAGTACTTC
CASSLGRTGKRSYEQYF
>NA|NA|TRBJ1-2|TRBV2
TGTGCCAGCAGGCCGAGGGGCTACACCTTC
CASRPRGYTF
>TRBD2|NA|TRBJ2-7|TRBV19
TGTGCCAGTAGTATGCTGTCGACTAGCGGGAGCTCCTACGAGCAGTACTTC
CASSMLSTSGSSYEQYF
>NA|NA|TRBJ1-1|TRBV7-7
TGTGCTAGCAGCCGCTTAGTGAACACTGAAGCTTTCTTT
CASSRLVNTEAFF
>TRBD2|few|TRBJ2-7|TRBV10-3
TGTGCCATCAGCGGGACTAGCGGTACCTACGAGCAGTACTTC
CAISGTSGTYEQYF
>TRBD2|few|TRBJ2-3|TRBV28
TGTGCCAGCAGACTAGCGGGAGGAGGGTCAGATACGCAGTATTTT
CASRLAGGGSDTQYF
>NA|many|TRBJ1-1|TRBV5-1
TGCGCCAGCAGCTTGGATGGCAGGTTGAACACTGAAGCTTTCTTT
CASSLDGRLNTEAFF
>NA|NA|TRBJ2-7|TRBV28
TGTGCCAGCAGCCTGACAGACAGCCTGAACGAGCAGTACTTC
CASSLTDSLNEQYF
>NA|NA|TRBJ2-3|TRBV5-5
TGTGCCAGCAGCTTATTCGGGGGAGTGGTCACAGATACGCAGTATTTT
CASSLFGGVVTDTQYF